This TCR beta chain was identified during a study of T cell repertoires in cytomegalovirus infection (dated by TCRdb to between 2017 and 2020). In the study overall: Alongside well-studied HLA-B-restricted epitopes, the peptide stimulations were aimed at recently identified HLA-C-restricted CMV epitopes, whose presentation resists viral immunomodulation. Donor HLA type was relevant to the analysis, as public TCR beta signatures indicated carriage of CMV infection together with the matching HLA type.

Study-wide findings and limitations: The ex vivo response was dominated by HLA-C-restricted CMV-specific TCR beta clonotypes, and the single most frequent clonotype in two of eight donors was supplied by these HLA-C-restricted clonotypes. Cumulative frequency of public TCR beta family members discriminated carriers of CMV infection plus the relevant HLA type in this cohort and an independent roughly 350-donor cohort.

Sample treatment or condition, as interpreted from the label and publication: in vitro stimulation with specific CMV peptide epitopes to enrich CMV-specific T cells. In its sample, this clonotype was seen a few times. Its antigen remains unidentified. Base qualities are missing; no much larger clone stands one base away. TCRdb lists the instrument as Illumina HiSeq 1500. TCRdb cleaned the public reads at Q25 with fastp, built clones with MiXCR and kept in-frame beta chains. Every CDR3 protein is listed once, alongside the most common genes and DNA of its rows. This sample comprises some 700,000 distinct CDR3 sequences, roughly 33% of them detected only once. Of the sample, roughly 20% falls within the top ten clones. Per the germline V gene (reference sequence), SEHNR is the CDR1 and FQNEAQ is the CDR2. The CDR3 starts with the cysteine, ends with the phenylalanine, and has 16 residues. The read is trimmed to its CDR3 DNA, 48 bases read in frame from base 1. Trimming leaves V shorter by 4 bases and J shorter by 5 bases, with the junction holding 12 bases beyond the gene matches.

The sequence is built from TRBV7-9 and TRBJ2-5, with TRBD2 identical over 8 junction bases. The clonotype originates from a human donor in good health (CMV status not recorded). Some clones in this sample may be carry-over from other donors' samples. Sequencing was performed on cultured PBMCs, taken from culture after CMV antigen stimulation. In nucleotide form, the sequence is TGTGCCAGCAGCTCACAAGCGGGAGCCTGGGGGGAGACCCAGTACTTC. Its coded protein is CASSSQAGAWGETQYF.